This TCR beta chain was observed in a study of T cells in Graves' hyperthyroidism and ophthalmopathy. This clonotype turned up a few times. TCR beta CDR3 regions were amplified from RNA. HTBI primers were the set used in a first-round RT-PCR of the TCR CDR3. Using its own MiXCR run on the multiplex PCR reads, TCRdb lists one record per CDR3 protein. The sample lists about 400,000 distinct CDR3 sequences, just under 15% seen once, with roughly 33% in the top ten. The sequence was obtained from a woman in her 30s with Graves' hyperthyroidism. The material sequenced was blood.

The CDR3 is CSARPSGRVGEQYF. DNA of the CDR3: TGCAGTGCTAGGCCCAGCGGGAGGGTTGGCGAGCAGTACTTC. V gene TRBV20-1 combines with J gene TRBJ2-7, with TRBD2 matching over 10 bases. The CDR3 has 14 residues. Germline loops: CDR1 DFQATT, CDR2 SNEGSKA (reference sequence). V was pared by 3 bases and J by 6 bases, with 8 bases of the junction left unmatched.